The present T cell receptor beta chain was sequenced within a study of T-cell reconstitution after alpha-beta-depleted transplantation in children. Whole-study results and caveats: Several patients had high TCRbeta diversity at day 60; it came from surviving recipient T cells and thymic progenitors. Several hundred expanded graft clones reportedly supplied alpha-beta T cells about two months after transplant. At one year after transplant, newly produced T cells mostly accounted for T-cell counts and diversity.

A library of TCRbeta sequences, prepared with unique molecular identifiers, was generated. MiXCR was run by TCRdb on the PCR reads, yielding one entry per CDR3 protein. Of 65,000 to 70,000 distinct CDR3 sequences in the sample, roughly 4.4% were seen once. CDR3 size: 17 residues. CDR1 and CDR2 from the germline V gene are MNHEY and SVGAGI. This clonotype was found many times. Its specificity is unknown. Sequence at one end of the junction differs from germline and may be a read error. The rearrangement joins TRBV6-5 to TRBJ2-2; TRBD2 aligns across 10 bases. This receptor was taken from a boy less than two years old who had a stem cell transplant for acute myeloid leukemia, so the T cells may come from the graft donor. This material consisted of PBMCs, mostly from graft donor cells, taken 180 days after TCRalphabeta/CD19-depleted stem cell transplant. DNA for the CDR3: TGTGCCAGCAGCTACTCTAGCGGGGGCTCAAACACCGGGGAGCTGTTTTTT. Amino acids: CASSYSSGGSNTGELFF.